The clone carrying this T cell receptor (beta chain) was seen ten or more times. The CDR3 loop spans 16 amino acids. CDR1 and CDR2 from the germline V gene are MNHEY and SMNVEV (reference sequence). Unmatched junction bases numbered 10, after V lost 5 bases and J lost 4 bases. The entry originates in a study of spatial heterogeneity in lung cancer. Overall study: Compared with alpha-chain sequences, beta-chain sequences were consistently detected in greater numbers. Raw reads contained each unique TCR and UMI combination more than ten times on average.

The library protocol tagged each TCR cDNA with a unique molecular identifier. In TCRdb, the 5' RACE reads were re-called with MiXCR into one record per CDR3 protein. The sample records more than 20,000 distinct CDR3 sequences, more than 10% being singletons. Time point of the sample: sample taken at primary tumor resection. Unsorted whole RNA of tumor, nontumor lung or frozen PBMC was sequenced. The specimen comprised PBMCs, sampled at surgery. This sequence originates from a female donor with early-stage non-small cell lung cancer. The gene calls are TRBV27 and TRBJ2-1; 8 bases fit TRBD2. The CDR3 reads CASSAPTSGQYNEQFF. CDR3 coding DNA: TGTGCCAGCAGTGCCCCAACTAGCGGACAGTACAATGAGCAGTTCTTC.